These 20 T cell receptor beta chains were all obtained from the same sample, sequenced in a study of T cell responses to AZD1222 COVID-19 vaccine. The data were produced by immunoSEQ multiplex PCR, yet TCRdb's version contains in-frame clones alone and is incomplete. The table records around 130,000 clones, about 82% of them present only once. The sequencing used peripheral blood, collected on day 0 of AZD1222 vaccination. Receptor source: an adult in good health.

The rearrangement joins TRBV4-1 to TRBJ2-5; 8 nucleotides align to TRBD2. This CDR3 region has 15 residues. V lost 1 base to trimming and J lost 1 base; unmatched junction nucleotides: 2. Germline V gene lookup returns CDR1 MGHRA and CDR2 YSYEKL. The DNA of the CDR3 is TGCGCCAGCAGCCAAGGCGGGGGGACCCAAGAGACCCAGTACTTC. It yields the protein CASSQGGGTQETQYF.

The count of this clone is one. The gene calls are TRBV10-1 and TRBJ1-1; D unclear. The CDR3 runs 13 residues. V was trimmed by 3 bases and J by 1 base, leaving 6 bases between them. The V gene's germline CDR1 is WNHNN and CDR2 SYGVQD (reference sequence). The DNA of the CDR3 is TGCGCCAGCAGTGAATATCGGAACACTGAAGCTTTCTTT. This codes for CASSEYRNTEAFF.

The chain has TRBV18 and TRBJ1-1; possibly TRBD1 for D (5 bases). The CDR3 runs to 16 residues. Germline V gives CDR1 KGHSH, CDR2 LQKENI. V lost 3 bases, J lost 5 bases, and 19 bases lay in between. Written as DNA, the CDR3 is TGTGCCAGCTCACCCCGAGCGGGACCGGTCAATACTGAAGCTTTCTTT. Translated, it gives CASSPRAGPVNTEAFF.

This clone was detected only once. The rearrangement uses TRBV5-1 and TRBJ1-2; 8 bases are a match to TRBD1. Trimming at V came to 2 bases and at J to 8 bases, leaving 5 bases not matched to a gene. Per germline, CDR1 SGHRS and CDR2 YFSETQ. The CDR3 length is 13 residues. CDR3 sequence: CASSFQGAEGYTF. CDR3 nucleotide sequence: TGCGCCAGCAGCTTTCAGGGGGCAGAAGGCTACACCTTC.

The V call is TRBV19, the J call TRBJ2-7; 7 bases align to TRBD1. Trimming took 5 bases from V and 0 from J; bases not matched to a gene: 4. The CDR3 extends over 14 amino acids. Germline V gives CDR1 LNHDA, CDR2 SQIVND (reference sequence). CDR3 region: CASSLGQNSYEQYF. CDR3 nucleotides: TGTGCCAGTAGTTTGGGACAGAACTCCTACGAGCAGTACTTC.

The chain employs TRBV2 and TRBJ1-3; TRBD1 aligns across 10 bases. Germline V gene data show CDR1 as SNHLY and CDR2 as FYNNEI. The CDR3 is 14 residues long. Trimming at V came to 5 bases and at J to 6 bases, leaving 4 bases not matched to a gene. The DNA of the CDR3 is TGTGCCAGCAGTTATGGGACAGGGGTAAACACCATATATTTT. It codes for CASSYGTGVNTIYF. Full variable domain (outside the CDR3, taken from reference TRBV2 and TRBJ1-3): EPEVTQTPSHQVTQMGQEVILRCVPISNHLYFYWYRQILGQKVEFLVSFYNNEISEKSEIFDDQFSVERPDGSNFTLKIRSTKLEDSAMYFCASSYGTGVNTIYFGEGSWLTVV.

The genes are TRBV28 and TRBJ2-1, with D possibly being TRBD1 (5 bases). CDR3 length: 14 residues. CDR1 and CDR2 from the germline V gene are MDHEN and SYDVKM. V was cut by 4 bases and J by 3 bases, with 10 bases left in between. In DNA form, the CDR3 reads TGTGCCAGCAGTTCCGCAGGGAACTACAATGAGCAGTTCTTC. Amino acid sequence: CASSSAGNYNEQFF.

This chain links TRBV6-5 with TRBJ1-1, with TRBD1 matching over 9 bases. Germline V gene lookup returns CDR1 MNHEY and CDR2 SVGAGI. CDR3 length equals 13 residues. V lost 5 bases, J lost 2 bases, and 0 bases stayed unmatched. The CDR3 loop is CASSTGGNTEAFF. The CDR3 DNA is TGTGCCAGCAGTACAGGGGGCAACACTGAAGCTTTCTTT.

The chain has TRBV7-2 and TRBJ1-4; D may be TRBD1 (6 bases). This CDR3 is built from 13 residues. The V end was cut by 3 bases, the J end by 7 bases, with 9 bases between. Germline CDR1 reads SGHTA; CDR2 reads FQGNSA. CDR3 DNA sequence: TGTGCCAGCAGCTTTACAGGGACTGAAAAACTGTTTTTT. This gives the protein CASSFTGTEKLFF.

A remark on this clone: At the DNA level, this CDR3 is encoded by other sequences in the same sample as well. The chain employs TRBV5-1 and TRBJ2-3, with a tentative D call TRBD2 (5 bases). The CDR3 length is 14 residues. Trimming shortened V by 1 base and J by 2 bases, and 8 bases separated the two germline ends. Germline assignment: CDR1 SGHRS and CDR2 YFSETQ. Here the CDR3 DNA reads TGCGCCAGCAGCTTGAGAGGGATCACAGATACGCAGTATTTT. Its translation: CASSLRGITDTQYF.

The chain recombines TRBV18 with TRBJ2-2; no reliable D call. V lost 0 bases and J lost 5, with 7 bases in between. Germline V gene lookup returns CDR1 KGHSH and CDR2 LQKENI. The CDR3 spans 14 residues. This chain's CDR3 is CASSPPKETGELFF. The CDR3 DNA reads TGTGCCAGCTCACCACCGAAGGAGACCGGGGAGCTGTTTTTT.

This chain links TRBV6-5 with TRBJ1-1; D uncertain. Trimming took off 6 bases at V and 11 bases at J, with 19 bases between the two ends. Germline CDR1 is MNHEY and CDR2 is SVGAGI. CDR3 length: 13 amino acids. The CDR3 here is CASRADGFRIAFF. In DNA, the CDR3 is TGTGCCAGCAGAGCGGACGGGTTTAGGATTGCTTTCTTT.

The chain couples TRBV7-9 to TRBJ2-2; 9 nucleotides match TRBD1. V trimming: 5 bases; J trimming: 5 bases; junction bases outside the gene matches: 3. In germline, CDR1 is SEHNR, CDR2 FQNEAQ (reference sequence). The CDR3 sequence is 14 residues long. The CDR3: CASSPTGGTGELFF. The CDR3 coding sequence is TGTGCCAGCAGCCCGACAGGGGGAACCGGGGAGCTGTTTTTT.

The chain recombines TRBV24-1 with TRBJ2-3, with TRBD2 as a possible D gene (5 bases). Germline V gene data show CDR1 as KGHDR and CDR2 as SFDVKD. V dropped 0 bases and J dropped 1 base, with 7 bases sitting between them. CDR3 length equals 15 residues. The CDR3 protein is CATSDLGRGTDTQYF. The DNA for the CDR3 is TGTGCCACCAGTGATTTGGGGCGGGGCACAGATACGCAGTATTTT.

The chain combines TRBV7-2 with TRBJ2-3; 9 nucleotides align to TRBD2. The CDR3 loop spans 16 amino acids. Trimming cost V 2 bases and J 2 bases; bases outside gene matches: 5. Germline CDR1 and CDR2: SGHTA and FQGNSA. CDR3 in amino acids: CASSLLAGAPTDTQYF. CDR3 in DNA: TGTGCCAGCAGCTTATTAGCGGGGGCCCCCACAGATACGCAGTATTTT.

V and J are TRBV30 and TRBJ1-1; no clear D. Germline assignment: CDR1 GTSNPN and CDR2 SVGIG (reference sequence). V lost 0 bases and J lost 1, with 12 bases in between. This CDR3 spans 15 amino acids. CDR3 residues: CAWSVGWNTNTEAFF. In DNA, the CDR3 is TGTGCCTGGAGTGTAGGGTGGAACACGAACACTGAAGCTTTCTTT.

CDR3 nucleotides: TGTGCCAGCAGCGCCCCGATCCGGGAGCAGTACTTC. The encoded protein is CASSAPIREQYF. The chain links TRBV9 to TRBJ2-7; no clear D. Germline CDR1 reads SGDLS; CDR2 reads YYNGEE. With 3 bases removed from V and 7 bases from J, the gap between germline ends came to 11 bases. CDR3 size: 12 residues.

This CDR3 is CASSLVASSFNEQFF. CDR3 nucleotides: TGCGCCAGCAGCTTGGTAGCCAGCAGTTTCAATGAGCAGTTCTTC. V and J are TRBV5-1 and TRBJ2-1, with D hard to call. Germline V gives CDR1 SGHRS, CDR2 YFSETQ. The V end lost 0 bases, the J end lost 6 bases, and 13 bases lay between the germline ends. The CDR3 is 15 residues long.

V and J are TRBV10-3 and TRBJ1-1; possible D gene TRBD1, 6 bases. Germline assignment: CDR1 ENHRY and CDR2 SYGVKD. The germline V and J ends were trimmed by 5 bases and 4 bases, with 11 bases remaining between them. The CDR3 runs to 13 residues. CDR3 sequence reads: CAISKGGSTEAFF. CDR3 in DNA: TGTGCCATCAGTAAAGGGGGGAGCACTGAAGCTTTCTTT.

CDR3 bases: TGTGCCAGCAGTGAAGGGCGGGAGGCCTACGAGCAGTACTTC. This sequence encodes CASSEGREAYEQYF. The chain is built from TRBV2 and TRBJ2-7; 8 bases are a match to TRBD2. Germline V gene data show CDR1 as SNHLY and CDR2 as FYNNEI. The J segment lost 2 bases and the V segment lost 1 base, leaving 1 base of the junction unmatched. CDR3 length: 14 residues.